A single sample is the source of the 2 T cell receptor beta chains below, sequenced in a study of T cells in Graves' hyperthyroidism and ophthalmopathy. TCR beta CDR3 regions were amplified from RNA. The study used the HTBI primer set for a first-round RT-PCR of the TCR CDR3. TCRdb independently ran MiXCR on the multiplex PCR reads; one entry per CDR3 protein. This table has a few hundred thousand distinct CDR3 sequences, around a fifth appearing once. Sequencing was done on a sample of blood. The receptors were sampled from a man aged 50-60 years with Graves' ophthalmopathy.

With respect to this clonotype: This may come from a read error, since a much larger clone is one base off. The V and J genes are TRBV6-1 and TRBJ2-7; D remains ambiguous. V was pared by 6 bases and J by 3 bases, with 3 bases between. CDR1 is MNHNS and CDR2 is SASEGT in the germline V gene. This CDR3 has 10 amino acids. The CDR3 DNA follows: TGTGCCAGCAGAAACTACGAGCAGTACTTC. It translates to CASRNYEQYF.

V gene TRBV30 combines with J gene TRBJ2-5; 14 bases map to TRBD2. The CDR3 has 17 amino acids. V was clipped by 5 bases and J by 5 bases; unmatched bases: 13. Germline CDR1 and CDR2: GTSNPN and SVGIG (reference sequence). DNA for the CDR3: TGTGCCTGGCAAGAAAGAGGACTAGCGGGAGGTGGTGAGACCCAGTACTTC. It translates to CAWQERGLAGGGETQYF.